Shown below are 27 T cell receptor beta chains from a single sample sequenced in a study of blood T cell repertoires in COVID-19. The assay was immunoSEQ multiplex PCR, and TCRdb's table has in-frame clones only and misses some. The sample includes around 100,000 clones, 85% to 90% seen only once; the top ten take about 34%. Sequenced material: peripheral blood. Receptors were obtained from an elderly woman with acute or convalescent COVID-19.

The rearrangement uses TRBV29-1 and TRBJ1-2; 10 bases align to TRBD1. Germline V CDR1 and CDR2: SQVTM, ANQGSEA. J gave up 4 bases and V 5 bases, and 13 bases lay outside the gene matches. The CDR3 is 16 residues long. The CDR3 DNA reads TGCAGCGTTCAAACCCCCGGGACAGGGGTACTCTATGGCTACACCTTC. It is translated as CSVQTPGTGVLYGYTF.

This chain joins TRBV18 and TRBJ2-1, with 7 bases fitting TRBD2. Germline V lookup: CDR1 KGHSH, CDR2 LQKENI. The junction had 4 bases not matched to a gene; V was cut back by 3 bases and J by 5 bases. CDR3 size: 14 residues. The CDR3 bases are TGTGCCAGCTCACCGCCCGGGAGGAACAATGAGCAGTTCTTC. Translated: CASSPPGRNNEQFF.

This chain connects TRBV4-1 to TRBJ2-1, with 13 positions matching TRBD2. The germline V gene has CDR1 MGHRA and CDR2 YSYEKL. V dropped 8 bases and J dropped 12; count of bases not matched to a gene: 13. The CDR3 extends over 15 amino acids. CDR3 sequence reads: CASGRGTSGVVWQFF. CDR3 bases: TGCGCCAGCGGCCGTGGGACTAGCGGGGTGGTATGGCAGTTCTTC.

The chain couples TRBV29-1 to TRBJ2-1; D is possibly TRBD2 (5 bases). Trimming took off 5 bases at V and 7 bases at J, with 15 bases between the two ends. This CDR3 has 13 amino acids. Germline CDR1 SQVTM, CDR2 ANQGSEA. CDR3 coding DNA: TGCAGCGTTCAGACTCTCTCGGGGAATGAGCAGTTCTTC. Translated: CSVQTLSGNEQFF.

The V and J genes are TRBV10-3 and TRBJ2-3; 8 bases are a match to TRBD2. V was pared by 7 bases and J by 2 bases, with 8 bases of the junction left unmatched. There are 15 residues in the CDR3. Looked up from germline, CDR1 is ENHRY and CDR2 is SYGVKD. The CDR3 nucleotides are TGTGCCATCAAGGAGCGGGAGACTATCACAGATACGCAGTATTTT. This sequence encodes CAIKERETITDTQYF.

This clone was observed a few times. V and J are TRBV12-3 or TRBV12-4 and TRBJ2-7; TRBD1 is a possible D gene (5 bases). Trimming took 5 bases from V and 8 from J, leaving 10 bases between them. The length of the CDR3 is 11 residues. In nucleotides, the CDR3 is TGTGCCAGCAGTCAGGGTAAACAGCAGTACTTC. Translated, it gives CASSQGKQQYF.

The chain carries TRBV6-5 and TRBJ1-4; D is perhaps TRBD1 (6 bases). The CDR3 consists of 14 residues. With 5 bases removed from V and 5 bases from J, the gap between germline ends came to 12 bases. Germline lookup yields CDR1 MNHEY and CDR2 SVGAGI. The CDR3 bases are TGTGCCAGCAGTCGGGGGGGCTCCAATGAAAAACTGTTTTTT. This encodes CASSRGGSNEKLFF.

This sequence joins TRBV5-4 and TRBJ2-7; TRBD2 is a possible D gene (5 bases). Trimming removed 4 bases at V and 2 bases at J, with 10 bases between. Germline V lookup: CDR1 SGHNT, CDR2 YYREEE (reference sequence). There are 13 residues in the CDR3. CDR3 region: CASSRNGAYEQYF. The CDR3, as DNA: TGTGCCAGCAGCCGGAACGGGGCCTACGAGCAGTACTTC.

The chain is built from TRBV3-1 (or the pseudogene TRBV3-2) and TRBJ1-6, with D possibly being TRBD1 (5 bases). Germline V gives CDR1 LGHDT, CDR2 YNNKEL (reference sequence). V gave up 0 bases and J gave up 7 bases, with 13 bases separating them. This CDR3 is 16 amino acids long. CDR3: CASSQDWQGHNSPLHF. DNA for the CDR3: TGTGCCAGCAGCCAAGATTGGCAGGGTCACAATTCACCCCTCCACTTT.

The chain has TRBV7-6 and TRBJ2-2; the match to TRBD2 covers 8 bases. This CDR3 spans 16 amino acids. CDR1 is SGHVS, CDR2 FNYEAQ, per germline. The V gene end was trimmed by 5 bases and the J gene end by 0 bases; junction bases not matched to a gene: 5. The CDR3 nucleotides are TGTGCCAGCAGCCCGCGGGGGGTATCGAACACCGGGGAGCTGTTTTTT. Its protein is CASSPRGVSNTGELFF.

V gene TRBV10-3 combines with J gene TRBJ1-2; 9 nucleotides match TRBD1. Trimming at V came to 2 bases and at J to 5 bases, leaving 3 bases not matched to a gene. The CDR3 contains 14 residues. CDR1 is ENHRY and CDR2 is SYGVKD in the germline V gene. The CDR3 loop is CAISEGTGLYGYTF. CDR3 DNA sequence: TGTGCCATCAGTGAGGGGACAGGGTTATATGGCTACACCTTC.

The rearrangement links TRBV2 to TRBJ2-3; 8 bases agree with TRBD2. The CDR3 loop spans 14 amino acids. Trimming removed 6 bases from V and 0 bases from J; junction bases left unmatched: 2. From germline, CDR1 is SNHLY and CDR2 FYNNEI. The CDR3 spells CASSGTRSTDTQYF. CDR3 coding DNA: TGTGCCAGCAGCGGGACTAGAAGCACAGATACGCAGTATTTT.

The V gene is TRBV7-9, the J gene TRBJ2-3, with no clear D. CDR3 length equals 15 residues. Trimming removed 4 bases from V and 4 bases from J, with 15 bases in between. The germline V gene encodes CDR1 SEHNR and CDR2 FQNEAQ (reference sequence). The DNA for the CDR3 is TGTGCCAGCAGCTCCAGACTCGAGGCGGCAGATACGCAGTATTTT. Amino acids: CASSSRLEAADTQYF.

This chain connects TRBV11-2 to TRBJ2-7; D is unresolved. The CDR3 loop spans 11 amino acids. V was clipped by 5 bases and J by 2 bases, with 4 bases between them. CDR1 is SGHAT, CDR2 FQNNGV, per germline. This chain's CDR3 is CASSPAYEQYF. CDR3 DNA: TGTGCCAGCAGCCCGGCCTACGAGCAGTACTTC. The whole variable domain, filled in from reference TRBV11-2 and TRBJ2-7, reads EAGVAQSPRYKIIEKRQSVAFWCNPISGHATLYWYQQILGQGPKLLIQFQNNGVVDDSQLPKDRFSAERLKGVDSTLKIQPAKLEDSAVYLCASSPAYEQYFGPGTRLTVT.

This sequence joins TRBV28 and TRBJ2-7; 8 bases match TRBD1. V was clipped by 3 bases and J by 9 bases; unmatched bases: 16. This CDR3 comprises 16 residues. CDR1 is MDHEN and CDR2 is SYDVKM in the germline V gene. CDR3 coding DNA: TGTGCCAGCAGTTTGGTGGCGGCAGGGGGCATGGGCGGGCAGTACTTC. It translates to CASSLVAAGGMGGQYF.

The chain uses TRBV27 and TRBJ2-3, with 8 bases aligning to TRBD2. With 4 bases clipped from V and 3 bases from J, the junction kept 3 bases outside the gene matches. CDR3 length: 14 amino acids. Germline V gene sequence: CDR1 MNHEY, CDR2 SMNVEV (reference sequence). The chain's CDR3 is CASSSRLATDTQYF. DNA for the CDR3: TGTGCCAGCAGTTCCAGACTAGCGACAGATACGCAGTATTTT.

With respect to this clone: At one boundary the junction diverges from the germline segment, which might be a read error. The chain joins TRBV18 to TRBJ2-7; D possibly corresponds to TRBD1 (5 bases). The germline V gene has CDR1 KGHSH and CDR2 LQKENI. This CDR3 has 16 amino acids. The CDR3 loop reads CASSPLIRVGSDEQYF. CDR3 DNA: TGTGCCAGCTCACCACTTATCAGGGTAGGCTCCGACGAGCAGTACTTC.

CDR3 region: CASSLTGLYGYTF. The CDR3 DNA is TGTGCCAGCAGTTTGACGGGATTGTATGGCTACACCTTC. V usage is TRBV28 and J usage is TRBJ1-2; D ambiguous. This CDR3 has 13 residues. The V gene's germline CDR1 is MDHEN and CDR2 SYDVKM. With 3 bases removed from V and 5 bases from J, the gap between germline ends came to 10 bases.

Concerning this clone: A read error may produce the germline difference seen at one junction end. The chain is built from TRBV5-1 and TRBJ1-2, with 7 bases matching TRBD1. The CDR3 is made up of 12 amino acids. Germline V CDR1 and CDR2: SGHRS, YFSETQ. CDR3 sequence (DNA): TGCGCCAGCAGCCCGGGGACAGCCGGAGCGTGCTTC. It specifies CASSPGTAGACF.

The rearrangement uses TRBV21-1 and TRBJ1-3; TRBD1, the D gene given by the table, was not confirmed from the DNA. TRBV21-1 has pseudogene status. CDR3 size: 16 residues. CDR3 sequence reads: CASNLRGGRASDTIYF. Written as DNA, the CDR3 is TGTGCCAGCAACCTCAGAGGGGGCAGGGCCTCAGACACCATATATTTT.

V gene TRBV18 combines with J gene TRBJ1-1, with D possibly TRBD1 on 5 matching bases. This CDR3 contains 13 residues. The V gene lost 3 bases and the J gene lost 5 bases, with 10 bases spanning the gap. Germline V CDR1 and CDR2: KGHSH, LQKENI. The CDR3 here is CASSPGRATEAFF. The CDR3 DNA follows: TGTGCCAGCTCACCCGGCAGGGCAACTGAAGCTTTCTTT.

This clone was recorded only once. The rearrangement links TRBV7-9 to TRBJ2-7, with 8 bases that match TRBD1. The CDR3 covers 14 residues. CDR1 SEHNR and CDR2 FQNEAQ come from the germline V gene (reference sequence). The V and J ends lost 4 bases and 1 base, in that order; junction bases with no gene match: 3. In DNA, the CDR3 is TGTGCCAGCAGCTCCTGGGACAGGTCCTACGAGCAGTACTTC. Translated: CASSSWDRSYEQYF.

The chain employs TRBV18 and TRBJ1-3, with 9 nucleotides matching TRBD1. The CDR3 spans 20 residues. Germline V gene sequence: CDR1 KGHSH, CDR2 LQKENI. The trim removed 3 bases at V and 0 bases at J, leaving 15 bases unmatched. Here the CDR3 DNA reads TGTGCCAGCTCACCTCGAGTCGGGTCGGGACAGGGCCACTCTGGAAACACCATATATTTT. Its protein is CASSPRVGSGQGHSGNTIYF.

J is TRBJ2-7 and V is TRBV10-3; TRBD1 matches 8 bases. V was pared by 0 bases and J by 2 bases, with 9 bases of the junction left unmatched. CDR1 and CDR2 from the germline V gene are ENHRY and SYGVKD. This CDR3 region has 17 residues. The CDR3 sequence: CAISESTRTGSPYEQYF. The DNA for the CDR3 is TGTGCCATCAGTGAGTCGACAAGGACAGGGAGTCCCTACGAGCAGTACTTC.

This clone has just one count. This sequence joins TRBV18 and TRBJ1-2, with D perhaps matching TRBD1 (5 bases). With 4 bases removed from V and 0 bases from J, the gap between germline ends came to 6 bases. Germline loops: CDR1 KGHSH, CDR2 LQKENI. This CDR3 region has 13 residues. The CDR3 loop reads CASSQGSNYGYTF. CDR3 bases: TGTGCCAGCTCACAGGGGTCTAACTATGGCTACACCTTC.

The chain recombines TRBV7-8 with TRBJ1-5, with 10 bases identical to TRBD1. Unmatched junction bases numbered 6, after V lost 4 bases and J lost 6 bases. This CDR3 contains 15 residues. CDR1 is SGHVS and CDR2 is FQNEAQ in the germline V gene. The CDR3 DNA follows: TGTGCCAGCAGCTCGGGGACAGGGGTTCGTCAGCCCCAGCATTTT. This translates into CASSSGTGVRQPQHF.

In nucleotides, the CDR3 is TGTGCCAGTAGTATGGGACAGGGGGCATGGGAGACCCAGTACTTC. Amino acid sequence: CASSMGQGAWETQYF. The chain is built from TRBV19 and TRBJ2-5; TRBD1 aligns across 12 bases. CDR1 is LNHDA, CDR2 SQIVND, per germline (reference sequence). The CDR3 covers 15 residues. V was pared by 3 bases and J by 5 bases, with 4 bases of the junction left unmatched.